The 14 T cell receptor beta chains below all came from one sample that was sequenced in a study of T-cell reconstitution after alpha-beta-depleted transplantation in children. A TCRbeta library incorporating unique molecular identifiers was prepared. TCRdb recomputed calls from the PCR reads with MiXCR, one row per CDR3 protein. The sample has around 450,000 distinct CDR3 sequences, approximately 42% seen once. The sequences come from PBMCs, collected before TCRalphabeta/CD19-depleted stem cell transplant. These receptors were taken from a girl aged 2 to 10 with aplastic anemia, due to receive a stem cell transplant.

This clonotype was detected only a few times. This chain links TRBV12-3 or TRBV12-4 with TRBJ1-2, with 9 bases that match TRBD1. This CDR3 is built from 15 residues. After removal of 3 bases from V and 7 bases from J, the junction contained 9 bases not matched to a gene. As DNA, the CDR3 is TGTGCCAGCAGTTTGGGGGGACAGGGAGTATCTGGCTACACCTTC. Protein product: CASSLGGQGVSGYTF.

The sample holds a few counts of this clonotype. The rearrangement joins TRBV10-3 to TRBJ2-5, with D possibly TRBD2 on 5 matching bases. Germline lookup yields CDR1 ENHRY and CDR2 SYGVKD. V was pared by 0 bases and J by 5 bases, with 7 bases between. The CDR3 spans 13 residues. This CDR3 is CAISESTGETQYF. The CDR3 region has the DNA TGTGCCATCAGTGAGTCTACGGGGGAGACCCAGTACTTC.

This clonotype was recorded many times. The genes are TRBV11-2 and TRBJ2-5, with 10 bases aligning to TRBD2. The J segment lost 5 bases and the V segment lost 2 bases, leaving 8 bases of the junction unmatched. This CDR3 is built from 16 residues. Per the germline V gene, CDR1 is SGHAT and CDR2 is FQNNGV. For the CDR3, the DNA is TGTGCCAGCAGCTTAATGGCTAGCGGGAGTGTTGAGACCCAGTACTTC. Protein sequence: CASSLMASGSVETQYF.

This clonotype was detected only a few times. This chain connects TRBV7-9 to TRBJ1-1, with unresolved D. CDR3 length equals 14 residues. CDR1 and CDR2 (germline): SEHNR, FQNEAQ (reference sequence). V was trimmed by 7 bases and J by 0 bases, leaving 12 bases between them. The CDR3 nucleotides are TGTGCCAGCACTCACTCCAACTTGAACACTGAAGCTTTCTTT. Its protein product is CASTHSNLNTEAFF.

The chain employs TRBV15 and TRBJ2-3; possible D gene TRBD1, 5 bases. The V end lost 8 bases, the J end lost 4 bases, and 16 bases lay between the germline ends. The CDR3 contains 14 residues. CDR1 and CDR2 from the germline V gene are LNHNV and YYDKDF (reference sequence). CDR3 protein: CATSPWQGADTQYF. CDR3 coding DNA: TGTGCCACCTCCCCGTGGCAGGGCGCAGATACGCAGTATTTT.

The J gene is TRBJ1-4, the V gene TRBV20-1, with 8 bases that match TRBD1. V lost 5 bases and J lost 8; bases outside the gene matches: 13. Germline values: CDR1 DFQATT, CDR2 SNEGSKA (reference sequence). The CDR3 has 15 amino acids. In DNA form, the CDR3 reads TGCAGTGCTTTAGCTGGGACAGGAGTATTGGAAAAACTGTTTTTT. It codes for CSALAGTGVLEKLFF.

J is TRBJ2-5 and V is TRBV12-3 or TRBV12-4; D may correspond to TRBD1 or TRBD2 (5 bases each). The ends were cut back, 3 bases at V and 5 bases at J, with 16 bases in the middle. This CDR3 region has 15 residues. CDR3 amino acids: CASSFGTLIMETQYF. In nucleotides, the CDR3 is TGTGCCAGCAGTTTCGGGACCCTGATTATGGAGACCCAGTACTTC.

V gene TRBV20-1 combines with J gene TRBJ1-1; D unclear. There are 13 residues in the CDR3. Germline V lookup: CDR1 DFQATT, CDR2 SNEGSKA (reference sequence). V lost 1 base to trimming and J lost 0 bases, with 6 bases between them. CDR3 DNA sequence: TGCAGTGCTAGAGCCCAGCTGAACACTGAAGCTTTCTTT. This translates into CSARAQLNTEAFF.

The chain combines TRBV11-2 with TRBJ2-2; D is possibly TRBD2 (6 bases). Germline CDR1 is SGHAT and CDR2 is FQNNGV. There are 16 residues in the CDR3. Trimming left V 4 bases short and J 4 bases short, with 16 bases between. This CDR3 reads CASSSSPAGVTGELFF. As DNA, the CDR3 is TGTGCCAGCAGCTCATCGCCAGCGGGTGTCACCGGGGAGCTGTTTTTT.

This rearrangement joins TRBV28 to TRBJ2-5, with TRBD1 identical over 8 bases. Unmatched junction bases numbered 2, after V lost 11 bases and J lost 0 bases. CDR1 is MDHEN, CDR2 SYDVKM, per germline. This CDR3 has 12 residues. CDR3 bases: TGTGCCCGACAGGGGTACCAAGAGACCCAGTACTTC. This encodes CARQGYQETQYF.

The chain uses TRBV6-1 and TRBJ2-3, with D tentatively TRBD2 (5 bases). The CDR3 loop spans 15 amino acids. Germline CDR1 MNHNS, CDR2 SASEGT. V was cut by 7 bases and J by 0 bases, with 14 bases left in between. For the CDR3, the DNA is TGTGCCAGCAAAACCTGGCTAGCCAGCACAGATACGCAGTATTTT. Translating it yields CASKTWLASTDTQYF.

Details on this clonotype: Just one base apart from a much larger clone, this may be a read error. The chain uses TRBV4-1 and TRBJ2-7; D gene unclear. This CDR3 has 14 residues. CDR1 is MGHRA and CDR2 is YSYEKL in the germline V gene. The CDR3 region is CANSQDVSPYEQYF. The CDR3 DNA reads as TGCGCCAACAGCCAAGATGTCTCCCCCTACGAGCAGTACTTC.

V usage is TRBV14 and J usage is TRBJ2-5; D is possibly TRBD1 or TRBD2 (5 bases each). The germline V gene has CDR1 SGHDN and CDR2 FVKESK. V lost 4 bases and J lost 1, with 16 bases in between. This CDR3 comprises 16 residues. DNA for the CDR3: TGTGCCAGCAGCCGCAGGGACCGCAGGCCCCAAGAGACCCAGTACTTC. Protein product: CASSRRDRRPQETQYF.

J is TRBJ1-2 and V is TRBV12-3 or TRBV12-4; TRBD1 matches 7 bases. The ends lost 6 bases at V and 0 bases at J; junction bases unmatched: 4. The CDR3 spans 14 residues. CDR3 DNA: TGTGCCAGCAGCCCCAGGGGGTCTAACTATGGCTACACCTTC. It specifies CASSPRGSNYGYTF.